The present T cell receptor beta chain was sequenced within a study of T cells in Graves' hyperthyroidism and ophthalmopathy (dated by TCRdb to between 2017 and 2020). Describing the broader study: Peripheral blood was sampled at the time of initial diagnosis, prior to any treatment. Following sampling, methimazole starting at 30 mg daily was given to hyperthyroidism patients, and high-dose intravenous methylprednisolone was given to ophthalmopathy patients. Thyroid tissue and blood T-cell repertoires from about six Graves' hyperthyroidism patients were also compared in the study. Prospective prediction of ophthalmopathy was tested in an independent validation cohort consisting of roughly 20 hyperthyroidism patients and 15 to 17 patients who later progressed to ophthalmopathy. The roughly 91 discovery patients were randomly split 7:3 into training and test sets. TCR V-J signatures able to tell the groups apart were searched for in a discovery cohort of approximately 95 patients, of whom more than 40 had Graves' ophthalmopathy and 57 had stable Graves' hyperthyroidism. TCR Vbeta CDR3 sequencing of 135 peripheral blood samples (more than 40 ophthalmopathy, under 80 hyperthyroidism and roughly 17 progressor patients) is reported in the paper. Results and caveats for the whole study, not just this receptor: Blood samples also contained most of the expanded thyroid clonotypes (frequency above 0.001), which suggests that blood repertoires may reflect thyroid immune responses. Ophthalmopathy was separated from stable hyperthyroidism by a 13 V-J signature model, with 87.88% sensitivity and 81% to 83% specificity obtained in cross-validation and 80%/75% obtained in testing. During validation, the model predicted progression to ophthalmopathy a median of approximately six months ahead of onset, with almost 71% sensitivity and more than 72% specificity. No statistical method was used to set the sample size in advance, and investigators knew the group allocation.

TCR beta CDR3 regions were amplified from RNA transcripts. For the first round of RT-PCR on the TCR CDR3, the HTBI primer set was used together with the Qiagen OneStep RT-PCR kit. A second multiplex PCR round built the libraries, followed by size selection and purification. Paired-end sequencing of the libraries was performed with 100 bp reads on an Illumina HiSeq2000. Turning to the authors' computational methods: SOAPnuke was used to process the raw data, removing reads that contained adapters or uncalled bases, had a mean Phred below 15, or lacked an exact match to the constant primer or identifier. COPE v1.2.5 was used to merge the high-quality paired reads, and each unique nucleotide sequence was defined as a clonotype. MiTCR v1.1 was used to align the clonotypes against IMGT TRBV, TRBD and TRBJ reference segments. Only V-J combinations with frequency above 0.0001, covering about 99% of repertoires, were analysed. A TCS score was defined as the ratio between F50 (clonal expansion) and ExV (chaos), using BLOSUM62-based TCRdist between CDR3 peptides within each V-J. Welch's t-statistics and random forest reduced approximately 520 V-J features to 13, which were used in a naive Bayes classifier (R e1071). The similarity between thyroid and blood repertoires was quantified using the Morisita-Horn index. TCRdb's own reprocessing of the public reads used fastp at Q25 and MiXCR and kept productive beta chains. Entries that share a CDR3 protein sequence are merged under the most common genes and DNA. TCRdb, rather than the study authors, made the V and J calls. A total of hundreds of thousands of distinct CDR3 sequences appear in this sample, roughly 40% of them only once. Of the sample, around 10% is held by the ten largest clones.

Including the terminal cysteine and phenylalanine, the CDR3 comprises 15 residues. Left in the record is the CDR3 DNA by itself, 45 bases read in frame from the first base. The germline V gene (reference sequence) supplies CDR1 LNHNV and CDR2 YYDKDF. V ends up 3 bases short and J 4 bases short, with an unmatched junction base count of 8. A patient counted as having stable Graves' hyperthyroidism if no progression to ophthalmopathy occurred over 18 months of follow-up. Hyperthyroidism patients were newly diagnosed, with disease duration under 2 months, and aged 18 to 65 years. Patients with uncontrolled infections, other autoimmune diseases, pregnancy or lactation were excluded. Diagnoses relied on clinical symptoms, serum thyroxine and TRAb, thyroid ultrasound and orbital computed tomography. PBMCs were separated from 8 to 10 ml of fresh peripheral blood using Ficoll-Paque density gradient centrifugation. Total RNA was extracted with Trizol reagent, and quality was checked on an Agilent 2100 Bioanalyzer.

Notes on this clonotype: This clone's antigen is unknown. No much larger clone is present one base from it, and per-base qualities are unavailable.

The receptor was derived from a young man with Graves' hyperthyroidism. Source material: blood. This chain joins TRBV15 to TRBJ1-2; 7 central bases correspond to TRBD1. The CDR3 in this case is CATSSVTGQGYGYTF. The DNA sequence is TGTGCCACCAGCAGTGTGACAGGGCAGGGCTATGGCTACACCTTC. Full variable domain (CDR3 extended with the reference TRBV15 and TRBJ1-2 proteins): DAMVIQNPRYQVTQFGKPVTLSCSQTLNHNVMYWYQQKSSQAPKLLFHYYDKDFNNEADTPDNFQSRRPNTSFCFLDIRSPGLGDTAMYLCATSSVTGQGYGYTFGSGTRLTVV.